The present T cell receptor (beta chain) was sequenced within a study of blood T cells in healthy people across ages. The authors drew around 11 milliliters of peripheral blood from each donor. Alongside a J-beta primer mix, a sample-barcoded 5' primer served in a second PCR lasting roughly 7 to 11 cycles. TCRdb reprocessed the 5' RACE reads with MiXCR, giving one entry per CDR3 protein. This sample has around 1.5 million distinct CDR3 sequences, with approximately 38% found just once. Note on this clonotype: Its ends do not fully match the called genes, so a read error is possible.

The CDR3 totals 15 residues. Germline CDR1 and CDR2: LGHNA and YNFKEQ. The sequenced sample consisted of blood. The source is a woman between 18 and 29 years old in good health. V usage is TRBV4-2 and J usage is TRBJ2-5; 7 bases map to TRBD2. The CDR3 is CASNQEGGRQETQYF. CDR3 sequence (DNA): TGTGCCAGCAACCAAGAGGGAGGGAGGCAAGAGACCCAGTACTTC.